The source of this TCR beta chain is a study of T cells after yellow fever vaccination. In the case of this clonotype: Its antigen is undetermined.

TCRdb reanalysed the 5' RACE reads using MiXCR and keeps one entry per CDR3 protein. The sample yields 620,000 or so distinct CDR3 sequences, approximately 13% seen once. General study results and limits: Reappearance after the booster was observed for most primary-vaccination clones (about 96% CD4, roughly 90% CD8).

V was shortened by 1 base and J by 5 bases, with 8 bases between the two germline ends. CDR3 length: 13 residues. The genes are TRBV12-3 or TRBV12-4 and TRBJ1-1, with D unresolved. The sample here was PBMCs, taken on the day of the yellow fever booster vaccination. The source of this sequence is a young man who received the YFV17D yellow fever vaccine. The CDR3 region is CASSLGRRTEAFF. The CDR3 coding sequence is TGTGCCAGCAGTTTAGGGCGGAGGACTGAAGCTTTCTTT.